This T cell receptor beta chain emerged from a study of T cell responses to AZD1222 COVID-19 vaccine (dated by TCRdb to about 2021). Context from the whole study: TCR sequencing was performed for 230 to 250 trial participants, of whom some 200 were given two doses of AZD1222 and some 26 were given two doses of MenACWY control vaccine. Trial participants were enrolled into age subgroups of 18-55, 56-69 and 70-plus years, which contained about 150, 27 and 61 TCR-sequenced participants, respectively. Broad study findings and their caveats: Reportedly, close to half of the unique spike-specific TCRs recognized epitopes lying outside the regions that are mutated in the B.1.351 and B.1.1.7 variants. Because no day 14 peak-response samples were available, repertoires were characterized only after the peak T cell response. The 56-69-year group was small, and its depth increase did not reach significance, likely because of low power. A significant rise in spike-specific TCR breadth and depth was observed after two AZD1222 doses relative to day 0 and relative to MenACWY recipients. Conclusions about previously exposed vaccinees are limited, since just 6 or 7 AZD1222 recipients were seropositive for SARS-CoV-2 at baseline. Participants were mostly white British, with more females than males. The authors suggested clonal diversity may have been underestimated. CD4 TCRs associated with the vaccine covered the entire spike protein, and the dominant responses were in regions 160-218 and 743-854.

The CDR3 regions of human TCRbeta chains were analyzed by immunosequencing. Turning to the authors' computational methods: TCRs in the repertoires were compared against a reference library of SARS-CoV-2-specific TCRs that had been generated with the MIRA antigen-specificity platform. Breadth was defined as the fraction of unique TCRs that were SARS-CoV-2-associated, and depth was defined as the fraction of total T cells that were SARS-CoV-2-associated. Using the MIRA data, every spike-specific TCR was mapped to the spike region that the TCR reacted to and assigned to either a CD4 or a CD8 class. Log10-transformed breadth and depth values were compared by one-way ANOVA with Sidak's multiple comparisons tests. In TCRdb, the immuneACCESS table is reduced to in-frame sequences with V and J assigned. These tables do not hold every clone; where another copy was compared, an unresolved V gene accounts for under half, and the others remain unexplained. The DNA gave D and trimming, while V, J and clone size come from that table. Across this sample there are about 120,000 clones, with roughly 90% seen only once. 4.2% of the sample rests with the top ten.

This clone is a singleton in its sample. It has no known antigen specificity. Base-call qualities are not available, and no considerably larger clone is one nucleotide away. The label giving this sample's time point can be read as: about 28 days (+/-7) after the second vaccine dose. Reading the label with the study, this specimen's treatment or condition is: meningococcal conjugate vaccine given as trial control. Samples from vaccinated people were obtained from the UK trials COV001 and COV002, which included a single-blind randomized controlled phase 2/3 trial of AZD1222 (ChAdOx1 nCoV-19) in healthy adults. For TCRbeta chain sequencing, PBMC samples were collected from trial participants at day 0 and at day 28 after the second dose. A distance of 21 bases separates the germline ends of V and J, which lose 3 bases and 12 bases respectively. Its CDR3 holds 14 amino acids, cysteine through valine. The entry retains the CDR3 DNA only, 42 bases that are in frame from base 1. Via the germline V gene, CDR1 is KGHSH and CDR2 LQKENI.

The specimen was peripheral blood, collected 28 days after the second dose of the MenACWY control vaccine. The sequence derives from an adult who received the MenACWY meningococcal vaccine as a control. The rearranged segments are TRBV18 and TRBJ2-7; the D gene identity is not certain. In nucleotides, the sequence is TGTGCCAGCTCACCTTCGGTGGCATCGACCCAACGGTACGTC. This encodes CASSPSVASTQRYV.